This paragraph reports one TCR beta chain. Its antigen remains unknown. Measured with immunoSEQ multiplex PCR; TCRdb has only the in-frame clones, and not every one. The sample has roughly 110,000 clones, 90% to 95% seen once; the top ten hold less than 25%. This sample stems from a study of T cell responses to AZD1222 COVID-19 vaccine. Study-level results: There were repertoire samples only from the period after the peak T cell response. Donors in the cohort were predominantly white British and more often female, and clonal diversity was possibly underestimated.

The CDR3 runs 13 residues. Trimming took 8 bases from V and 4 from J; bases not matched to a gene: 4. CDR1 SEHNR and CDR2 FQNEAQ come from the germline V gene (reference sequence). The origin of this receptor is an adult in good health. The specimen was peripheral blood, collected on day 0 of AZD1222 vaccination. The J gene is TRBJ1-5, the V gene TRBV7-9, with 8 bases identical to TRBD1. The CDR3 loop is CASARTGNQPQHF. In DNA, the CDR3 is TGTGCCAGCGCTAGGACAGGGAATCAGCCCCAGCATTTT.